Below are 4 T cell receptor beta chains sequenced from a single sample in a study of shared clonotypes between healthy human individuals (TCRdb year 2020). The library was prepared using the immunoSEQ multiplex PCR assay. This immuneACCESS table, as held by TCRdb, lists in-frame sequences with V and J called but not all clones. Of the missing ones, under half trace to an unresolved V gene in checked studies; the others have no known cause. A total of some 2,000,000 clones appear in this sample, about 94% of them only once. Roughly 0.13% of the sample is held by the ten biggest clonotypes. Sequenced material: naive CD4+ T cells sorted from blood. The sample's cell subset or site, from its label and the paper: CD45RA+ positively selected. These receptors all stem from a man between 18 and 29 years old in good health.

This chain links TRBV10-3 with TRBJ2-2; D remains ambiguous. In germline, CDR1 is ENHRY, CDR2 SYGVKD. This CDR3 region has 14 residues. V lost 8 bases to trimming and J lost 1 base, with 11 bases between them. The CDR3 here is CAIGEAENTGELFF. The CDR3 nucleotides read TGTGCCATCGGAGAGGCAGAGAACACCGGGGAGCTGTTTTTT.

This sequence joins TRBV28 and TRBJ1-5, with 11 nucleotides matching TRBD1. The CDR3 spans 15 residues. The germline gives CDR1 MDHEN, CDR2 SYDVKM. Trimming took 7 bases from V and 7 from J; bases not matched to a gene: 9. CDR3 coding DNA: TGTGCCAGCACCGGCGGACAGGGGGCATGGCAGCCCCAGCATTTT. Translating gives CASTGGQGAWQPQHF.

The V and J genes are TRBV5-1 and TRBJ2-5; weak D call: TRBD1 (5 bases). Germline V lookup: CDR1 SGHRS, CDR2 YFSETQ. CDR3 size: 15 residues. The V gene lost 0 bases and the J gene lost 5 bases, with 14 bases spanning the gap. The CDR3 sequence is CASSLEGARSETQYF. The CDR3 bases are TGCGCCAGCAGCTTGGAAGGGGCGAGGTCGGAGACCCAGTACTTC.

This chain joins TRBV19 and TRBJ2-4; TRBD1 aligns across 10 bases. This CDR3 is 14 amino acids long. J gave up 2 bases and V 8 bases, and 3 bases lay outside the gene matches. CDR1 is LNHDA and CDR2 is SQIVND in the germline V gene (reference sequence). CDR3 nucleotides: TGTGCCAGTGACAGGGGGCAATCCAAAAACATTCAGTACTTC. Its translation: CASDRGQSKNIQYF. The whole variable domain, remainder taken from reference TRBV19 and TRBJ2-4, is DGGITQSPKYLFRKEGQNVTLSCEQNLNHDAMYWYRQDPGQGLRLIYYSQIVNDFQKGDIAEGYSVSREKKESFPLTVTSAQKNPTAFYLCASDRGQSKNIQYFGAGTRLSVL.